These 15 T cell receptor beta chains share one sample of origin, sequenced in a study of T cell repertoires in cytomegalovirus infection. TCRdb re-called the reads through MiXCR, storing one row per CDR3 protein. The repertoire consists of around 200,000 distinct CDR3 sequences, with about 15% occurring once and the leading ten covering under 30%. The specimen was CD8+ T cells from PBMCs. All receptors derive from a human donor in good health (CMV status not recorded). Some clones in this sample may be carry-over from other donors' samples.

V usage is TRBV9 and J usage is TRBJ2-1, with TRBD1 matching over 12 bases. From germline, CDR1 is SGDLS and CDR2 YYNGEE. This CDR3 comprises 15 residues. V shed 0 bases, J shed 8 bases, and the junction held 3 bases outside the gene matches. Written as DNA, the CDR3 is TGTGCCAGCAGCGTAGTTGGGACAGGGGGCGATGAGCAGTTCTTC. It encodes CASSVVGTGGDEQFF.

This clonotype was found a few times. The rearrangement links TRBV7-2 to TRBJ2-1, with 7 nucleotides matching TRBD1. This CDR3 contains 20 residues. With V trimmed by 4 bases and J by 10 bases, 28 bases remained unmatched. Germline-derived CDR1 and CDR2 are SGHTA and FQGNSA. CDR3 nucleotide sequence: TGTGCCAGCAGCTCCCCAAGCATTGCCAAAGGGGGCCTTTCCTTACGGGAGCAGTTCTTC. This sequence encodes CASSSPSIAKGGLSLREQFF.

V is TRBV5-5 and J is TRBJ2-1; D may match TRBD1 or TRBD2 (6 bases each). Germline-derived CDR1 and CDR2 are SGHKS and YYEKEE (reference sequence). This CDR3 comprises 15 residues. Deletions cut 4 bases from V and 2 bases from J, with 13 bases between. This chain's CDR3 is CASSLTGAAYNEQFF. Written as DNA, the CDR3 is TGTGCCAGCAGCCTTACGGGGGCGGCCTACAATGAGCAGTTCTTC.

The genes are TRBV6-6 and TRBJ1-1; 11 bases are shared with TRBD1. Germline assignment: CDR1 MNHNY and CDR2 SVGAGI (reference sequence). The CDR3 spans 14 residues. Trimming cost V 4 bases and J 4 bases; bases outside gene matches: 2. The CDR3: CASSSDRGLTEAFF. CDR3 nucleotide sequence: TGTGCCAGCAGTTCGGACAGGGGGCTCACTGAAGCTTTCTTT.

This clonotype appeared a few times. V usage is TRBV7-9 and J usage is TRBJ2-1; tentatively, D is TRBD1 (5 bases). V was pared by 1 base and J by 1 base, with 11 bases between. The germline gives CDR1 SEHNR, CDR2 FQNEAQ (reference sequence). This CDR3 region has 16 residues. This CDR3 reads CASSLGQGPSYNEQFF. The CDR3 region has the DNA TGTGCCAGCAGCTTAGGGCAGGGCCCATCCTACAATGAGCAGTTCTTC.

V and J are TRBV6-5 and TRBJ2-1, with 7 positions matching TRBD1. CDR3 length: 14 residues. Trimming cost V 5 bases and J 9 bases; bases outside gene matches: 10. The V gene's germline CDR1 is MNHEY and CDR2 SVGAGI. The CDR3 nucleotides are TGTGCCAGCAGTACCAGACAGGGTGACGGTGAGCAGTTCTTC. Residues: CASSTRQGDGEQFF.

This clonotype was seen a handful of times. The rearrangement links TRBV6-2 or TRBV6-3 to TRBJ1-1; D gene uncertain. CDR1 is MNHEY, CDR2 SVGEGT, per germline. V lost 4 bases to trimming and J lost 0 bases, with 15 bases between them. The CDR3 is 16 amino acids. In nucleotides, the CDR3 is TGTGCCAGCAGTTTGGCCCCCTGGGCTATGAACACTGAAGCTTTCTTT. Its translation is CASSLAPWAMNTEAFF.

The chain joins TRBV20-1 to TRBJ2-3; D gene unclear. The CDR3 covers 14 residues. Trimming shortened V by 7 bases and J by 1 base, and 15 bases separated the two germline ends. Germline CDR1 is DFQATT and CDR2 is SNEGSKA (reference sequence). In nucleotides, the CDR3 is TGCAGTGTTGCAGTAGTAGGTGGCACAGATACGCAGTATTTT. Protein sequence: CSVAVVGGTDTQYF.

The CDR3 nucleotides read TGTGCCAGCAGCTTGAGGGAATCCTACGAGCAGTACTTC. Its protein is CASSLRESYEQYF. V usage is TRBV5-5 and J usage is TRBJ2-7; D gene unclear. Trimming took off 1 base at V and 1 base at J, with 6 bases between the two ends. CDR3 size: 13 residues. Germline V gives CDR1 SGHKS, CDR2 YYEKEE (reference sequence).

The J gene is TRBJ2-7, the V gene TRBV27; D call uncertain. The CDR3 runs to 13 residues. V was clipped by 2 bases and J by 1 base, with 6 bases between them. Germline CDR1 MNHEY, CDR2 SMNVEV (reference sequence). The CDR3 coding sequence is TGTGCCAGCAGTTTAACCATTTCCTACGAGCAGTACTTC. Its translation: CASSLTISYEQYF.

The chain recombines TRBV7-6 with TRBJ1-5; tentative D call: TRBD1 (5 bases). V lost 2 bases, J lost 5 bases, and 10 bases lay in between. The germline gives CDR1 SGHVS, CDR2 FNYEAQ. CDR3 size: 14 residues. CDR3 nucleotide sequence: TGTGCCAGCAGCTTACGACGGGACGATCAGCCCCAGCATTTT. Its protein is CASSLRRDDQPQHF.

This CDR3 reads CASSPGLRDQPQHF. In DNA form, the CDR3 reads TGTGCCAGCAGTCCAGGGTTAAGAGATCAGCCCCAGCATTTT. The chain recombines TRBV12-3 or TRBV12-4 with TRBJ1-5; tentative D call: TRBD1 (5 bases). Trimming removed 5 bases at V and 5 bases at J, with 13 bases between. This CDR3 has 14 amino acids.

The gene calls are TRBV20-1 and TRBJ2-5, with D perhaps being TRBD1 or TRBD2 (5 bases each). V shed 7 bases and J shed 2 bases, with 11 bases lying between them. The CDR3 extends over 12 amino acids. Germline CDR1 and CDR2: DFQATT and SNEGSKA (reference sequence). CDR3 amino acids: CSGDQAQETQYF. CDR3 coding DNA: TGCAGTGGGGACCAGGCACAAGAGACCCAGTACTTC.

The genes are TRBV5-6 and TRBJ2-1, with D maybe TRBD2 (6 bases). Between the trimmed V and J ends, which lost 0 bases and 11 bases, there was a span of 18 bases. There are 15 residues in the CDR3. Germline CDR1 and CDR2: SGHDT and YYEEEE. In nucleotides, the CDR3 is TGTGCCAGCAGCTTGGGGGGGGACTCGGGGTTCCAGCAGTTCTTC. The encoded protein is CASSLGGDSGFQQFF.

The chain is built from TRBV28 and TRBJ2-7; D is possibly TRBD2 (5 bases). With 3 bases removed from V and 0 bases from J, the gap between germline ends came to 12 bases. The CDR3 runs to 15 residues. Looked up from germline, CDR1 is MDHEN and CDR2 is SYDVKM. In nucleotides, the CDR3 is TGTGCCAGCAGTTTGTCAGCGGAACTCTCCTACGAGCAGTACTTC. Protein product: CASSLSAELSYEQYF.